This T cell receptor (beta chain) emerged from a study of T cell changes during pregnancy in multiple sclerosis. Method: immunoSEQ multiplex PCR; TCRdb's copy keeps in-frame clones and lacks some. The table records 28,000 or so clones, under 95% of them present only once. The CDR3 contains 19 residues. V lost 7 bases to trimming and J lost 0 bases, with 27 bases between them. Germline CDR1 SNHLY, CDR2 FYNNEI. The chain recombines TRBV2 with TRBJ1-2; a possible D gene is TRBD1 (5 bases). The origin of this receptor is a female donor with multiple sclerosis, enrolled in a pregnancy study. The material was CD8+ T cells from peripheral blood mononuclear cells, obtained before pregnancy. CDR3 amino acids: CASINPRGTAPGANYGYTF. CDR3 nucleotide sequence: TGTGCCAGCATTAATCCACGGGGGACGGCCCCCGGGGCTAACTATGGCTACACCTTC.